The T cell receptor (beta chain) described here comes from a study of response to subunit inactivated influenza vaccine. TCRdb processed the RT-PCR reads anew with MiXCR; each CDR3 protein has one entry. The top ten hold approximately 11% of the sample, which has 700,000 to 800,000 distinct CDR3 sequences, less than 20% seen once. CDR3 length equals 15 residues. Germline values: CDR1 MGHRA, CDR2 YSYEKL. The ends lost 4 bases at V and 2 bases at J; junction bases unmatched: 6. This specimen was PBMCs from blood, taken 5 days after vaccination. The chain joins TRBV4-1 to TRBJ2-7; 9 bases fit TRBD1. The receptor was isolated from a man between 50 and 59 years old who received an inactivated influenza vaccine. This chain's CDR3 is CASSRTGTGPYEQYF. CDR3 coding DNA: TGCGCCAGCAGCCGAACCGGGACAGGGCCCTACGAGCAGTACTTC.